This passage covers 4 T cell receptor beta chains from one sample sequenced in a study of CD8+ T cells in alopecia areata. Extraction and reverse transcription of RNA yielded cDNA as the sequencing template. Method: immunoSEQ multiplex PCR; TCRdb's copy keeps in-frame clones and lacks some. The sample includes about 160,000 clones, approximately 62% seen only once; the top ten take 14%. Described treatment: oral pan-JAK inhibitor, 5-10 mg twice daily. Source: CD4+ T cells sorted from blood, taken at week 24, from a patient treated with tofacitinib. The receptors here all came from a human donor with alopecia areata.

The sample holds a few counts of this clone. V gene TRBV7-8 combines with J gene TRBJ2-7; 16 bases are shared with TRBD2. CDR3 length: 19 residues. J gave up 4 bases and V 0 bases, and 9 bases lay outside the gene matches. In germline, CDR1 is SGHVS, CDR2 FQNEAQ. The CDR3 protein is CASSLAPGLAGGLGYEQYF. For the CDR3, the DNA is TGTGCCAGCAGCTTAGCCCCGGGACTAGCGGGGGGGCTCGGTTACGAGCAGTACTTC. The whole variable domain, remainder taken from reference TRBV7-8 and TRBJ2-7, is GAGVSQSPRYKVAKRGQDVALRCDPISGHVSLFWYQQALGQGPEFLTYFQNEAQLDKSGLPSDRFFAERPEGSVSTLKIQRTQQEDSAVYLCASSLAPGLAGGLGYEQYFGPGTRLTVT.

The table lists this clone with a few counts. The chain links TRBV11-3 to TRBJ1-1; the D is unclear. The ends were cut back, 5 bases at V and 0 bases at J, with 10 bases in the middle. The length of the CDR3 is 14 residues. Germline V gives CDR1 SGHNT, CDR2 YENEEA. The CDR3 bases are TGTGCCAGCAGCAGTCCCGCCCTGAACACTGAAGCTTTCTTT. Protein sequence: CASSSPALNTEAFF. The whole variable domain, remainder taken from reference TRBV11-3 and TRBJ1-1, is EAGVVQSPRYKIIEKKQPVAFWCNPISGHNTLYWYLQNLGQGPELLIRYENEEAVDDSQLPKDRFSAERLKGVDSTLKIQPAELGDSAVYLCASSSPALNTEAFFGQGTRLTVV.

In this sample, this clone turned up a few times. The chain is built from TRBV30 and TRBJ2-6; 9 nucleotides match TRBD2. The CDR3 is 16 amino acids. CDR1 GTSNPN and CDR2 SVGIG come from the germline V gene (reference sequence). The ends lost 8 bases at V and 2 bases at J; junction bases unmatched: 10. The CDR3 region has the DNA TGTGCCCGCGGGGCTAGCGGGGCCGCTGGGGCCAACGTCCTGACTTTC. Translating gives CARGASGAAGANVLTF.

The chain uses TRBV19 and TRBJ1-4; D is unresolved. Germline lookup yields CDR1 LNHDA and CDR2 SQIVND (reference sequence). The CDR3 loop spans 16 amino acids. V dropped 9 bases and J dropped 0 bases, with 17 bases sitting between them. CDR3 amino acids: CASKYAEAATNEKLFF. The CDR3 DNA reads TGTGCCAGCAAGTATGCCGAGGCCGCAACTAATGAAAAACTGTTTTTT. Variable domain in full (rest from reference TRBV19 and TRBJ1-4): DGGITQSPKYLFRKEGQNVTLSCEQNLNHDAMYWYRQDPGQGLRLIYYSQIVNDFQKGDIAEGYSVSREKKESFPLTVTSAQKNPTAFYLCASKYAEAATNEKLFFGSGTQLSVL.